The clone carrying this T cell receptor beta chain was counted only a few times. Its antigen is unknown. One end of the junction is discordant with germline, which a read error may explain. The assay used was immunoSEQ (version v3.0), run at survey level. Measured with immunoSEQ multiplex PCR; TCRdb has only the in-frame clones, and not every one. Among approximately 28,000 clones listed, about 88% were seen once. This entry is derived from a study of long-term antiretroviral therapy in people with HIV. Study-level background: About a decade before 2015, the earliest samples were taken when ART was typically delayed. Study observations and caveats: At every time point, clones expanded before ART dominated the repertoire. Drawn between about 2004 and 2018, the blood was possibly obtained under older ART regimens.

Sample: unsorted PBMCs, taken 2 years after starting antiretroviral therapy. The TCR sequence derives from a man in his fifties with HIV.

CDR3 sequence (DNA): TGTGCTAGCAGCTTATTTCCGGGGGACTACGAGCAGTACTTC. This gives the protein CASSLFPGDYEQYF. The V and J genes are TRBV7-7 and TRBJ2-7, with D possibly TRBD2 on 6 matching bases. There are 14 residues in the CDR3. Germline V lookup: CDR1 SSHAT, CDR2 FNYEAQ (reference sequence).